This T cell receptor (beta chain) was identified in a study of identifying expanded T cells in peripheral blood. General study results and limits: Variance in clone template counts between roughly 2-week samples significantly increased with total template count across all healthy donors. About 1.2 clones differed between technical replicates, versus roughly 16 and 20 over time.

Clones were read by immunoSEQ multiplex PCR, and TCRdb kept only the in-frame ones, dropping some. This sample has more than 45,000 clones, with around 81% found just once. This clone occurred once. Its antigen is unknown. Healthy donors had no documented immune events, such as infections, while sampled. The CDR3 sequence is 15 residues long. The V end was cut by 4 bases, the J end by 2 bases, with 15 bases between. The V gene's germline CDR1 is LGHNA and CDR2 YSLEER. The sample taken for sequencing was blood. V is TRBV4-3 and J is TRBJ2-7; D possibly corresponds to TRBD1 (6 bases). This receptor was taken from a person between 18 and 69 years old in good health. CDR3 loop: CASSPHKQGPYEQYF. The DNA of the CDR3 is TGCGCCAGCAGCCCGCATAAACAGGGTCCCTACGAGCAGTACTTC.